This entry describes one T cell receptor beta chain. Trimming at V came to 7 bases and at J to 2 bases, leaving 7 bases not matched to a gene. This CDR3 contains 15 residues. CDR1 and CDR2 from the germline V gene are SGHAT and FQDESV (reference sequence). This specimen comes from a study of blood T cell repertoires in COVID-19. In the study overall: The origin of the acute and convalescent COVID-19 samples was the United States, Italy and Spain. T cells, B-cell-depleted T cells, or PBMCs provided the cDNA or gDNA that served as material.

In the source study's methods: Cell counts per sample came from amplifying reference gene primers. Repertoires were generated with immunoSEQ multiplex PCR, while TCRdb's copy carries only in-frame clones and drops some. That table furnishes V, J and clone size, whereas the DNA furnished D and trimming. The sample contains hundreds of thousands of clones, under 90% of which appear only once. The origin of this receptor is a woman over 75 with active or convalescent COVID-19. This rearrangement joins TRBV11-1 to TRBJ2-5; 10 bases match TRBD2. The sample consisted of peripheral blood. CDR3 residues: CASKGGSGGQETQYF. The CDR3 DNA reads as TGTGCCAGCAAAGGGGGTAGCGGGGGGCAAGAGACCCAGTACTTC.